This TCR beta chain was identified in a study of T cell responses to AZD1222 COVID-19 vaccine. Study results and limitations: Spike-specific TCR breadth and depth were elevated following two AZD1222 doses. Possibly, clonal diversity was underestimated; donors were largely white British and included more females.

A word on this clone: Its antigen is not known.

Sequencing used immunoSEQ multiplex PCR; TCRdb keeps in-frame clones, though not all of them. The repertoire holds tens of thousands of clones, with about nine tenths as singletons. Germline V gene sequence: CDR1 LGHDT, CDR2 YNNKEL (reference sequence). This CDR3 has 16 residues. Trimming removed 0 bases from V and 4 bases from J; junction bases left unmatched: 6. This clonotype was sampled from an adult in good health. The chain recombines TRBV3-1 (or the pseudogene TRBV3-2) with TRBJ1-2; 9 bases match TRBD1. Source: peripheral blood, taken on day 0 of AZD1222 vaccination. CDR3 in DNA: TGTGCCAGCAGCCAAGATGGGACAGGGCAACTCTATGGCTACACCTTC. This translates into CASSQDGTGQLYGYTF.